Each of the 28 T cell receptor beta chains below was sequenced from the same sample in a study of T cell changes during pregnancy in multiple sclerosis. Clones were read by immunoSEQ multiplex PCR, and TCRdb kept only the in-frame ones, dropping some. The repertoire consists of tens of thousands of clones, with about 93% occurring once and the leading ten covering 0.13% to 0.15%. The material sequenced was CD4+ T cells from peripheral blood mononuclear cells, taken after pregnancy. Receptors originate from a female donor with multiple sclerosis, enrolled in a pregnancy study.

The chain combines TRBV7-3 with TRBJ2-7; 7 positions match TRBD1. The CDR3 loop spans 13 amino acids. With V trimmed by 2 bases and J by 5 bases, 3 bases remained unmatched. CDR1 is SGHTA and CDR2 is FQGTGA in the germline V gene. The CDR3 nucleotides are TGTGCCAGCAGCTTAGGTGACAGGGACGAGCAGTACTTC. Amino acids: CASSLGDRDEQYF.

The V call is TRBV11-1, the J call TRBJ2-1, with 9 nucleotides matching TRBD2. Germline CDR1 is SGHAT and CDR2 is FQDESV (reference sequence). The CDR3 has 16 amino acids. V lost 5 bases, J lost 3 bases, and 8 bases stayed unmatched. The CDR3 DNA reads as TGTGCCAGCAGCCGGCGTAGGACTAGCGACTACAATGAGCAGTTCTTC. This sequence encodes CASSRRRTSDYNEQFF.

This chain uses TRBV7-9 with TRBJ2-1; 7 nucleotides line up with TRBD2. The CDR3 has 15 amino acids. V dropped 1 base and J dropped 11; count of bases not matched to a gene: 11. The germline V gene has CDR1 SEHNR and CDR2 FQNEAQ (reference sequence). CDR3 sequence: CASSLGGRVGSKQFF. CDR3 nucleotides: TGTGCCAGCAGCTTAGGTGGGAGGGTTGGTTCAAAGCAGTTCTTC.

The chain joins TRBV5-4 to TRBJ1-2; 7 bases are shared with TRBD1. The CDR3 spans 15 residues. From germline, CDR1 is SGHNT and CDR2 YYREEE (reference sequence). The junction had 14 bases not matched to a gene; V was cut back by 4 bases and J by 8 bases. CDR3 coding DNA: TGTGCCAGCAGCGTGGCCCACAGGGGTTTCGGCGGCTACACCTTC. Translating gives CASSVAHRGFGGYTF.

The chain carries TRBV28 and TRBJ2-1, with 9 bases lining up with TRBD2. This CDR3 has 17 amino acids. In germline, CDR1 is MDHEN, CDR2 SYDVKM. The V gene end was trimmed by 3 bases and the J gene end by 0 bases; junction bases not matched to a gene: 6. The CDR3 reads CASSFGAGGGSYNEQFF. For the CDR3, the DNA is TGTGCCAGCAGTTTCGGGGCGGGAGGGGGCTCCTACAATGAGCAGTTCTTC.

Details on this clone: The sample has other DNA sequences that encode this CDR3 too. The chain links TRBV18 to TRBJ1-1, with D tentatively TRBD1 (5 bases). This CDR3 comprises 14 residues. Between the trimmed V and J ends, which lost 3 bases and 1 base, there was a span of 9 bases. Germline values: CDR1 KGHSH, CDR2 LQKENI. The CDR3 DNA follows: TGTGCCAGCTCACCCACCGGGGGGAACACTGAAGCTTTCTTT. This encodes CASSPTGGNTEAFF.

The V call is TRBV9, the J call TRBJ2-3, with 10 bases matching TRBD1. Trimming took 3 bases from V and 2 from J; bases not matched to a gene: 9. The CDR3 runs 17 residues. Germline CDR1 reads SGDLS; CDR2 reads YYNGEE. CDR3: CASSGGGTGALTDTQYF. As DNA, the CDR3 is TGTGCCAGCAGCGGGGGGGGGACAGGGGCCCTCACAGATACGCAGTATTTT.

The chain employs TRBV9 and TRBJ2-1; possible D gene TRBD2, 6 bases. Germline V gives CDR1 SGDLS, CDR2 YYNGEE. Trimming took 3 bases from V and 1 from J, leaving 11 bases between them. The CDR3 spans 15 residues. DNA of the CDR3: TGTGCCAGCAGCGCCCAGGGACTGTCCTACAATGAGCAGTTCTTC. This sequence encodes CASSAQGLSYNEQFF.

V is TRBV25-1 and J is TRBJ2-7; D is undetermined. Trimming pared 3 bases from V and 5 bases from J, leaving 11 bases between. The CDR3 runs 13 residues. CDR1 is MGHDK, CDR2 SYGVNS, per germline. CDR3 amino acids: CASSETGLNEQYF. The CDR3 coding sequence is TGTGCCAGCAGTGAGACGGGTCTAAACGAGCAGTACTTC.

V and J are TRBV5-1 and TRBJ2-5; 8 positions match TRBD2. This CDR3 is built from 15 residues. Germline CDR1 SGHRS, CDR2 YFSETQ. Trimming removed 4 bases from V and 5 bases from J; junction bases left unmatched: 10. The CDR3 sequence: CASSVRTSREETQYF. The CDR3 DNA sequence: TGCGCCAGCAGCGTCCGGACTAGCAGGGAGGAGACCCAGTACTTC.

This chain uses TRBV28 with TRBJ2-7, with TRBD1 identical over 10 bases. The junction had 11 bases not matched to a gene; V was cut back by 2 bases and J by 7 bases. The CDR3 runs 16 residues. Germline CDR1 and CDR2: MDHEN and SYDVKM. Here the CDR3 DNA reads TGTGCCAGCAGTTTACCACGCCGACAGGGGGCAGGTGAGCAGTACTTC. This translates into CASSLPRRQGAGEQYF.

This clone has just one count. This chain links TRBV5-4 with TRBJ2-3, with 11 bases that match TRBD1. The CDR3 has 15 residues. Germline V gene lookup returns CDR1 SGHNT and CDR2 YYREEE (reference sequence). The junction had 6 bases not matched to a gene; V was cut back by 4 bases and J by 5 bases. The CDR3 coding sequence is TGTGCCAGCAGCCTCGGGGACAGGGGGAGAGATACGCAGTATTTT. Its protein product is CASSLGDRGRDTQYF. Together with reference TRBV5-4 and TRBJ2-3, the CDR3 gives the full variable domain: ETGVTQSPTHLIKTRGQQVTLRCSSQSGHNTVSWYQQALGQGPQFIFQYYREEENGRGNFPPRFSGLQFPNYSSELNVNALELDDSALYLCASSLGDRGRDTQYFGPGTRLTVL.

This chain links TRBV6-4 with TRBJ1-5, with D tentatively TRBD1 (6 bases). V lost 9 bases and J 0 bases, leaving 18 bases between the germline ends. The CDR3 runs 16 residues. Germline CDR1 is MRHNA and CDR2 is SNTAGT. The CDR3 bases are TGTGCCAGGCCCTATAGGGGGAAGGATAGCAATCAGCCCCAGCATTTT. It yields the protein CARPYRGKDSNQPQHF.

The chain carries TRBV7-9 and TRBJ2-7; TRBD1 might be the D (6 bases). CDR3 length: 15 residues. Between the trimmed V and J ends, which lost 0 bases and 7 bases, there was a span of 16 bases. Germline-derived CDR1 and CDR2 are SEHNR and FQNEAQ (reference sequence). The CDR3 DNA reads TGTGCCAGCAGCTTAGCCGGCCAGGGGACGCGAGAGCAGTACTTC. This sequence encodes CASSLAGQGTREQYF.

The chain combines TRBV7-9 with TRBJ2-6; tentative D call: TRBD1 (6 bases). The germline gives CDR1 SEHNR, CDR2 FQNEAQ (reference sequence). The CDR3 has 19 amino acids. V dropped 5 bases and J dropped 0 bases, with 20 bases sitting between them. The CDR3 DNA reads TGTGCCAGCAGCGTCCGGCTGGGGACACCTTTCTCTGGGGCCAACGTCCTGACTTTC. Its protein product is CASSVRLGTPFSGANVLTF.

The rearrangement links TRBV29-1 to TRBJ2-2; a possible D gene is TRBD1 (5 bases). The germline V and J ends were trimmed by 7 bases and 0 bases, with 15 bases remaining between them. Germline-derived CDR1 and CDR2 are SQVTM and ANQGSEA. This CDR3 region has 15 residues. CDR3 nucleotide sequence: TGCAGCGCAACTTACAGGCTCGCGAACACCGGGGAGCTGTTTTTT. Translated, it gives CSATYRLANTGELFF.

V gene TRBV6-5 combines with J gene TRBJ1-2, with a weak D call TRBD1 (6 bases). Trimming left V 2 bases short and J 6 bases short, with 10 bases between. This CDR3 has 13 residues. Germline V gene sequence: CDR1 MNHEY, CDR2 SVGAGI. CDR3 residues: CASSYITGNGYTF. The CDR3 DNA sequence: TGTGCCAGCAGTTACATAACAGGGAATGGCTACACCTTC.

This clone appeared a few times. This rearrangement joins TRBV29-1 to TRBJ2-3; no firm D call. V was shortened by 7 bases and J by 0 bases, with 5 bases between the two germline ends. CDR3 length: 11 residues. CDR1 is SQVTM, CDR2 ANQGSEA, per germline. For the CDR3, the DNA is TGCAGCGGAGGCAGCACAGATACGCAGTATTTT. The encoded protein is CSGGSTDTQYF.

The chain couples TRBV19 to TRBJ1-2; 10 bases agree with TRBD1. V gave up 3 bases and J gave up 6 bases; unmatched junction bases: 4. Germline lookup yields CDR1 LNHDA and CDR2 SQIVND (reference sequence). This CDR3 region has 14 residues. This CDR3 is CASSIGTGEDGYTF. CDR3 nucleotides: TGTGCCAGTAGTATTGGGACAGGGGAAGATGGCTACACCTTC.

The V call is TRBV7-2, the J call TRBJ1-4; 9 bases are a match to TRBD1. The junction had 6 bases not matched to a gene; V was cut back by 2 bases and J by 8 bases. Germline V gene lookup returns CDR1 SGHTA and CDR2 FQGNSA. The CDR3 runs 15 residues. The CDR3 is CASSLTGGSHEKLFF. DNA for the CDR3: TGTGCCAGCAGCTTAACAGGGGGCTCCCACGAAAAACTGTTTTTT.

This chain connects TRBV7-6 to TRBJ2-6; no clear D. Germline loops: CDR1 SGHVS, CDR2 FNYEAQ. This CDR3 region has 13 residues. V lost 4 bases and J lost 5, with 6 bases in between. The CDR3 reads CASSSYRANVLTF. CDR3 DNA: TGTGCCAGCAGCTCCTATCGGGCCAACGTCCTGACTTTC.

The CDR3 bases are TGTGCCAGCAGCTCCTTCATACGTGGACAGGGGGCCGGGGAGCTGTTTTTT. Protein product: CASSSFIRGQGAGELFF. This chain joins TRBV11-3 and TRBJ2-2; 10 bases align to TRBD1. This CDR3 is 17 amino acids long. J lost 6 bases, V lost 4 bases, and 11 bases had no gene match. CDR1 is SGHNT and CDR2 is YENEEA in the germline V gene.

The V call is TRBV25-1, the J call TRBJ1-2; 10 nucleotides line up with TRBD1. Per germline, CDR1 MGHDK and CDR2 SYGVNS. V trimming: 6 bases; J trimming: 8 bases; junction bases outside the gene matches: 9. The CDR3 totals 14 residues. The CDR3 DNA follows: TGTGCCAGCAGGGGGACAGGGGACGGTAGGGGCTACACCTTC. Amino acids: CASRGTGDGRGYTF.

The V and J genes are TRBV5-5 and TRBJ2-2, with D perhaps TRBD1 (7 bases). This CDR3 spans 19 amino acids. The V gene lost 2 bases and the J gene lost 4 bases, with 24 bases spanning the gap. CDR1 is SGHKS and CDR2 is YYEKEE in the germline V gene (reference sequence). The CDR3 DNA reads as TGTGCCAGCAGCTTACGGGGGACAGACGGGAACGGGGCCACCGGGGAGCTGTTTTTT. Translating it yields CASSLRGTDGNGATGELFF.

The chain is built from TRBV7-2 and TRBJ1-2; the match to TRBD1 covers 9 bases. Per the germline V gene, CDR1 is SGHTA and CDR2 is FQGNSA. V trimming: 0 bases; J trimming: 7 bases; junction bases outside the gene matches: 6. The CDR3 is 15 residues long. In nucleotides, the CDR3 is TGTGCCAGCAGCTTAGCGGGGGGACAGGGTAGTGGCTACACCTTC. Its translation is CASSLAGGQGSGYTF.

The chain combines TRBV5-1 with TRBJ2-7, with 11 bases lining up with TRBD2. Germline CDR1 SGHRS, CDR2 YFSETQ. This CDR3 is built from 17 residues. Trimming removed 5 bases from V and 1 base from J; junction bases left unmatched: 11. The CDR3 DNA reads TGCGCCAGCAGTTGGTGGGCGGCTAGCGGGAGGTCCTACGAGCAGTACTTC. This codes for CASSWWAASGRSYEQYF.

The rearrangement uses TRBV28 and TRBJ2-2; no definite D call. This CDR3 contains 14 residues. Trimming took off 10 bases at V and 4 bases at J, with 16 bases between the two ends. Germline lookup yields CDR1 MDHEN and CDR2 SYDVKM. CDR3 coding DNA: TGTGCCACCATGACCGGGTCGTTCACCGGGGAGCTGTTTTTT. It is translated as CATMTGSFTGELFF.

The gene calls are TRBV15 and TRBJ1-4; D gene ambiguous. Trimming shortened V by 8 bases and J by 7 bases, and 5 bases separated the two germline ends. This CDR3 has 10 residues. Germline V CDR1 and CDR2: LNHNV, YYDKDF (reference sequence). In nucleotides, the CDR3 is TGTGCCACCTCGGGTGAAAAACTGTTTTTT. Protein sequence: CATSGEKLFF.